The 32 T cell receptor beta chains in this list originate from one sample, sequenced in a study of T cell repertoires in cytomegalovirus infection. Which antigens these TCRs recognize remains unknown. One entry per CDR3 protein results from TCRdb running MiXCR on the reads. The data hold approximately 600,000 distinct CDR3 sequences, with roughly 42% observed a single time. Here the sequenced sample was cultured PBMCs, taken from culture after CMV antigen stimulation. Receptor source: a human donor in good health (CMV status not recorded). Some clones in this sample may be carry-over from other donors' samples.

V and J are TRBV6-2 or TRBV6-3 and TRBJ2-7; D possibly corresponds to TRBD1 (5 bases). The CDR3 contains 16 residues. V lost 6 bases and J 5 bases, leaving 23 bases between the germline ends. Looked up from germline, CDR1 is MNHEY and CDR2 is SVGEGT. CDR3: CASSRPGQGPVDEQYF. Written as DNA, the CDR3 is TGTGCCAGCAGCCGCCCCGGGCAGGGCCCAGTGGACGAGCAGTACTTC.

The chain employs TRBV2 and TRBJ2-7; 7 bases align to TRBD2. Trimming cost V 1 base and J 13 bases; bases outside gene matches: 7. This CDR3 region has 12 residues. Per germline, CDR1 SNHLY and CDR2 FYNNEI. CDR3 sequence reads: CASSEERDRYYF. CDR3 DNA: TGTGCCAGCAGTGAAGAGCGGGACCGATATTACTTC.

The chain couples TRBV2 to TRBJ1-4; the D is unclear. This CDR3 contains 11 residues. The V and J ends lost 7 bases and 8 bases respectively, with 8 bases between them. Germline values: CDR1 SNHLY, CDR2 FYNNEI. The CDR3 nucleotides are TGTGCCAGCACAGTCGCAGAAAAACTGTTTTTT. Protein product: CASTVAEKLFF.

This clonotype has a handful of counts. This sequence joins TRBV20-1 and TRBJ2-5; no clear D. The CDR3 has 13 amino acids. Trimming left V 1 base short and J 5 bases short, with 11 bases between. Germline V gene data show CDR1 as DFQATT and CDR2 as SNEGSKA (reference sequence). CDR3 in DNA: TGCAGTGCTAGAGTTCCTGCGAAGGAGACCCAGTACTTC. This sequence encodes CSARVPAKETQYF.

A few counts support this clonotype. This sequence joins TRBV12-3 or TRBV12-4 and TRBJ1-5; D uncertain. The CDR3 length is 13 residues. V dropped 3 bases and J dropped 11 bases, with 14 bases sitting between them. As DNA, the CDR3 is TGTGCCAGCAGTTTCGGGCCCGGCCCGGCCCAGCATTTT. Translating it yields CASSFGPGPAQHF.

The CDR3 bases are TGTGCCAGTAGTATTGGAGCCCACTATGGCTACACCTTC. It codes for CASSIGAHYGYTF. The V and J genes are TRBV19 and TRBJ1-2; D not resolved. The V gene's germline CDR1 is LNHDA and CDR2 SQIVND (reference sequence). There are 13 residues in the CDR3. Deletions cut 3 bases from V and 3 bases from J, with 8 bases between.

This clonotype was counted only a few times. This chain joins TRBV7-9 and TRBJ2-3; TRBD1 matches at 10 bases. CDR1 and CDR2 from the germline V gene are SEHNR and FQNEAQ (reference sequence). V shed 5 bases and J 6 bases; nucleotides not matched to a gene: 8. The CDR3 length is 15 residues. Here the CDR3 reads CASSMGQGLTDTQYF. CDR3 coding DNA: TGTGCCAGCAGCATGGGACAGGGGCTAACGGATACGCAGTATTTT. The full variable domain, its missing parts supplied by reference TRBV7-9 and TRBJ2-3, is DTGVSQNPRHKITKRGQNVTFRCDPISEHNRLYWYRQTLGQGPEFLTYFQNEAQLEKSRLLSDRFSAERPKGSFSTLEIQRTEQGDSAMYLCASSMGQGLTDTQYFGPGTRLTVL.

This clonotype has more than one count but fewer than ten. The rearrangement links TRBV2 to TRBJ1-5; the match to TRBD1 covers 10 bases. In germline, CDR1 is SNHLY, CDR2 FYNNEI. The CDR3 consists of 15 residues. V was pared by 4 bases and J by 10 bases, with 10 bases of the junction left unmatched. The CDR3 region is CASSGPGTGEYPQHF. CDR3 in DNA: TGTGCCAGCAGTGGGCCCGGGACAGGGGAATATCCCCAGCATTTT.

The table lists this clonotype with a few counts. The V and J genes are TRBV6-5 and TRBJ2-7; D is undetermined. Trimming shortened V by 5 bases and J by 0 bases, and 11 bases separated the two germline ends. This CDR3 spans 14 amino acids. CDR1 is MNHEY and CDR2 is SVGAGI in the germline V gene. In nucleotides, the CDR3 is TGTGCCAGCAGTCCCCCGGGCCCCTCCTACGAGCAGTACTTC. It specifies CASSPPGPSYEQYF.

This chain connects TRBV20-1 to TRBJ1-4; D unresolved. V lost 0 bases and J lost 5, with 22 bases in between. This CDR3 has 18 residues. Germline loops: CDR1 DFQATT, CDR2 SNEGSKA (reference sequence). This CDR3 is CSARDGRRMVRRNEKLFF. The DNA for the CDR3 is TGCAGTGCTAGAGATGGCAGGAGGATGGTACGCCGGAATGAAAAACTGTTTTTT.

V usage is TRBV3-1 and J usage is TRBJ2-6; the D is unclear. This CDR3 is built from 15 residues. Germline V gives CDR1 LGHDT, CDR2 YNNKEL (reference sequence). V was clipped by 4 bases and J by 7 bases, with 14 bases between them. The CDR3 DNA sequence: TGTGCCAGCAGCCCGACACCGAACCTCGCCAACGTCCTGACTTTC. Protein: CASSPTPNLANVLTF.

Ten or more counts support this clonotype. This chain uses TRBV7-2 with TRBJ2-7, with 8 bases aligning to TRBD1. The CDR3 consists of 16 residues. Germline assignment: CDR1 SGHTA and CDR2 FQGNSA. V shed 5 bases, J shed 6 bases, and the junction held 15 bases outside the gene matches. The CDR3 DNA reads TGTGCCAGCAGCCAGGGGGCTATAAGGGTGTTGGGCGAGCAGTACTTC. This gives the protein CASSQGAIRVLGEQYF.

This clonotype turned up a few times. The V call is TRBV7-2, the J call TRBJ2-1; no clear D gene. CDR3 size: 13 residues. Germline loops: CDR1 SGHTA, CDR2 FQGNSA. V was pared by 4 bases and J by 4 bases, with 8 bases between. The CDR3 here is CASSSDTYNEQFF. In nucleotides, the CDR3 is TGTGCCAGCAGCTCAGACACTTACAATGAGCAGTTCTTC.

This clonotype was seen only once. V usage is TRBV10-3 and J usage is TRBJ2-1, with 7 bases identical to TRBD1. From germline, CDR1 is ENHRY and CDR2 SYGVKD. V trimming: 9 bases; J trimming: 8 bases; junction bases outside the gene matches: 10. The CDR3 spans 13 residues. CDR3 sequence: CAISEKQGHEQFF. The CDR3 nucleotides are TGTGCCATTTCGGAAAAACAGGGGCATGAGCAGTTCTTC.

This chain links TRBV6-1 with TRBJ2-1; D is unclear. The CDR3 covers 10 residues. Per germline, CDR1 MNHNS and CDR2 SASEGT. Between the trimmed V and J ends, which lost 3 bases and 10 bases, there was a span of 4 bases. CDR3 in DNA: TGTGCCAGCAGTGATTGGGAGCAGTTCTTC. This gives the protein CASSDWEQFF.

This clonotype showed up just a few times. The chain links TRBV12-3 or TRBV12-4 to TRBJ1-6; perhaps TRBD1 as D (5 bases). Trimming pared 4 bases from V and 7 bases from J, leaving 14 bases between. The CDR3 consists of 15 residues. The CDR3 loop reads CASSSRGISNSPLHF. CDR3 coding DNA: TGTGCCAGCAGTTCCCGGGGCATTTCCAATTCACCCCTCCACTTT.

This chain connects TRBV6-2 or TRBV6-3 to TRBJ1-5; D gene unclear. V dropped 3 bases and J dropped 7 bases, with 10 bases sitting between them. The CDR3 covers 13 residues. Germline CDR1 reads MNHEY; CDR2 reads SVGEGT. The CDR3 DNA is TGTGCCAGCAGTTATGGCATCGGGCAGCCCCAGCATTTT. As protein: CASSYGIGQPQHF.

This clonotype was detected only a few times. This rearrangement joins TRBV5-5 to TRBJ1-4, with unresolved D. V lost 4 bases and J 3 bases, leaving 13 bases between the germline ends. The germline V gene encodes CDR1 SGHKS and CDR2 YYEKEE (reference sequence). This CDR3 has 15 residues. Here the CDR3 DNA reads TGTGCCAGCAGCCGAACGGTAGTGGCTAATGAAAAACTGTTTTTT. Its translation: CASSRTVVANEKLFF.

Details on this clonotype: This may come from a read error, since a much larger clone is one base off. The chain combines TRBV7-2 with TRBJ1-6; a possible D gene is TRBD1 (6 bases). Trimming took 5 bases from V and 7 from J, leaving 15 bases between them. This CDR3 spans 15 amino acids. Germline CDR1 is SGHTA and CDR2 is FQGNSA. In DNA form, the CDR3 reads TGTGCCAGCAGCCCGTTGGGGGCGGACAATTCACCCCTCCACTTT. This translates into CASSPLGADNSPLHF. Full variable domain (missing parts from reference TRBV7-2 and TRBJ1-6): GAGVSQSPSNKVTEKGKDVELRCDPISGHTALYWYRQSLGQGLEFLIYFQGNSAPDKSGLPSDRFSAERTGGSVSTLTIQRTQQEDSAVYLCASSPLGADNSPLHFGNGTRLTVT.

There are a few counts of this clonotype. This chain joins TRBV11-2 and TRBJ2-3; 10 nucleotides agree with TRBD2. Losses at the gene ends were 2 bases for V and 3 bases for J; bases not matched to a gene: 8. This CDR3 is 17 amino acids long. The V gene's germline CDR1 is SGHAT and CDR2 FQNNGV. CDR3 amino acids: CASSLHPQREGTDTQYF. The CDR3, as DNA: TGTGCCAGCAGCTTACACCCCCAGCGGGAGGGGACAGATACGCAGTATTTT.

The V and J genes are TRBV7-6 and TRBJ1-2, with D tentatively TRBD1 (5 bases). The CDR3 runs 13 residues. Trimming stripped 7 bases from V and 8 bases from J, with 17 bases between. The germline V gene has CDR1 SGHVS and CDR2 FNYEAQ. The CDR3 region has the DNA TGTGCCAGCACCCTGCCCGGGACGGGAGGCTACACCTTC. Translated: CASTLPGTGGYTF. Full variable domain (rest looked up from reference TRBV7-6 and TRBJ1-2): GAGVSQSPRYKVTKRGQDVALRCDPISGHVSLYWYRQALGQGPEFLTYFNYEAQQDKSGLPNDRFSAERPEGSISTLTIQRTEQRDSAMYRCASTLPGTGGYTFGSGTRLTVV.

This clonotype was detected ten times or more. This sequence joins TRBV7-2 and TRBJ2-1; D is ambiguous. This CDR3 spans 14 amino acids. CDR1 and CDR2 (germline): SGHTA, FQGNSA. V shed 1 base and J shed 9 bases, with 13 bases lying between them. As DNA, the CDR3 is TGTGCCAGCAGCTTAGAGGGCCTAGACGGTGAGCAGTTCTTC. It translates to CASSLEGLDGEQFF.

This chain links TRBV27 with TRBJ1-1; D not resolved. The CDR3 sequence is 15 residues long. Germline V CDR1 and CDR2: MNHEY, SMNVEV (reference sequence). V lost 3 bases to trimming and J lost 4 bases, with 15 bases between them. The CDR3, as DNA: TGTGCCAGCAGTTTGGTAGGCCTCCTCGGCACTGAAGCTTTCTTT. Translating gives CASSLVGLLGTEAFF.

The genes are TRBV7-2 and TRBJ2-3, with D possibly matching TRBD2 (6 bases). V gave up 5 bases and J gave up 0 bases, with 15 bases separating them. Per germline, CDR1 SGHTA and CDR2 FQGNSA. This CDR3 has 16 residues. CDR3 amino acids: CASSSRKAGSTDTQYF. The CDR3, as DNA: TGTGCCAGCAGCAGCCGCAAGGCGGGGAGCACAGATACGCAGTATTTT.

V is TRBV7-4 and J is TRBJ1-4; TRBD1 agrees at 10 bases. The germline gives CDR1 SGHVT, CDR2 SQSDAQ. This CDR3 is 15 amino acids long. Trimming took 5 bases from V and 8 from J; bases not matched to a gene: 8. The CDR3, as DNA: TGTGCCAGCAGCAACCGACAGGGGGCAAAGGAAAAACTGTTTTTT. Translated: CASSNRQGAKEKLFF.

The DNA of the CDR3 is TGCAGTGCTTTACAGGGGAATACGCAGTATTTT. Translated, it gives CSALQGNTQYF. The chain recombines TRBV20-1 with TRBJ2-3; 7 bases match TRBD1. The germline gives CDR1 DFQATT, CDR2 SNEGSKA (reference sequence). With V trimmed by 5 bases and J by 7 bases, 3 bases remained unmatched. The CDR3 length is 11 residues.

This clonotype was counted once. The gene calls are TRBV4-2 and TRBJ2-3, with D possibly being TRBD1 or TRBD2 (7 bases each). This CDR3 has 17 residues. The V gene lost 4 bases and the J gene lost 6 bases, with 23 bases spanning the gap. Germline CDR1 reads LGHNA; CDR2 reads YNFKEQ. CDR3 residues: CASSPSRGGPRKDTQYF. The CDR3 coding sequence is TGTGCCAGCAGCCCTAGCAGGGGGGGGCCGAGGAAGGATACGCAGTATTTT.

The chain links TRBV7-6 to TRBJ2-1; weak D call: TRBD2 (7 bases). CDR3 length: 17 residues. In germline, CDR1 is SGHVS, CDR2 FNYEAQ. Trimming left V 1 base short and J 4 bases short, with 17 bases between. CDR3 coding DNA: TGTGCCAGCAGCTTAGATTACGGCGGGGGCCGATACAATGAGCAGTTCTTC. It is translated as CASSLDYGGGRYNEQFF.

Concerning this clonotype itself: A much larger clone differs by one base, so this may be a read error. This sequence joins TRBV7-9 and TRBJ2-7; D ambiguous. The germline V gene has CDR1 SEHNR and CDR2 FQNEAQ (reference sequence). V was pared by 1 base and J by 6 bases, with 7 bases between. CDR3 length equals 12 residues. CDR3 bases: TGTGCCAGCAGCTTAGGACACTCCGAGCAGTACTTC. It codes for CASSLGHSEQYF. Combining the CDR3 with reference TRBV7-9 and TRBJ2-7 gives the whole variable domain DTGVSQNPRHKITKRGQNVTFRCDPISEHNRLYWYRQTLGQGPEFLTYFQNEAQLEKSRLLSDRFSAERPKGSFSTLEIQRTEQGDSAMYLCASSLGHSEQYFGPGTRLTVT.

This chain joins TRBV20-1 and TRBJ1-5, with D perhaps matching TRBD1 (6 bases). The CDR3 length is 12 residues. The germline V and J ends were trimmed by 5 bases and 4 bases, with 9 bases remaining between them. Germline assignment: CDR1 DFQATT and CDR2 SNEGSKA (reference sequence). As DNA, the CDR3 is TGCAGTGCTCAAACAGGGAATCAGCCCCAGCATTTT. The encoded protein is CSAQTGNQPQHF.

V and J are TRBV7-9 and TRBJ2-7, with a possible D match to TRBD2 (5 bases). Germline V gene data show CDR1 as SEHNR and CDR2 as FQNEAQ (reference sequence). The CDR3 extends over 12 amino acids. Trimming left V 4 bases short and J 7 bases short, with 11 bases between. CDR3 protein: CASSSSTGEQYF. For the CDR3, the DNA is TGTGCCAGCAGCTCGTCGACGGGGGAGCAGTACTTC.

A few counts support this clonotype. The chain has TRBV19 and TRBJ1-1; D is unclear. Germline CDR1 is LNHDA and CDR2 is SQIVND (reference sequence). The CDR3 consists of 15 residues. V gave up 9 bases and J gave up 2 bases, with 19 bases separating them. CDR3 nucleotides: TGTGCCAGCATCGACGGGTTCGGGATAAACACTGAAGCTTTCTTT. Its protein is CASIDGFGINTEAFF.